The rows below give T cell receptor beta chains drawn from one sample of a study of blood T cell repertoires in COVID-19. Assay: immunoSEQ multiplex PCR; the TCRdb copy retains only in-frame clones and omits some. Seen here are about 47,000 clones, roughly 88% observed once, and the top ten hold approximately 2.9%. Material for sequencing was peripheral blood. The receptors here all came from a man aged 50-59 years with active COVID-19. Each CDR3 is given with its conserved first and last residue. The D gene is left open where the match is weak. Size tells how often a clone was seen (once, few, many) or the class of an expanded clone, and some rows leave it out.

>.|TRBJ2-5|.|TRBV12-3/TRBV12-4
CASSFGSLETQYF
TGTGCCAGCAGTTTCGGGAGCTTAGAGACCCAGTACTTC
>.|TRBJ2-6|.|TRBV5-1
CASSSTGTSSSNVLTF
TGCGCCAGCAGCTCCACCGGGACATCCTCCTCCAACGTCCTGACTTTC
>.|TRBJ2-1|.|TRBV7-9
CASSLGHGYNEQFF
TGTGCCAGCAGCTTAGGACATGGGTACAATGAGCAGTTCTTC
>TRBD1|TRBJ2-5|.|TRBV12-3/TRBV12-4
CASSRTGQETQYF
TGTGCCAGCAGCAGGACAGGCCAAGAGACCCAGTACTTC
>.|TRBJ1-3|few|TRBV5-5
CASSSTGNTIYF
TGTGCCAGCAGCTCCACAGGAAACACCATATATTTT
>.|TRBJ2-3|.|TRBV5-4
CASSFGGTDTQYF
TGTGCCAGCAGTTTCGGAGGCACAGATACGCAGTATTTT
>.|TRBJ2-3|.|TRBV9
CASSETSSDTQYF
TGTGCCAGCAGCGAGACTAGTTCAGATACGCAGTATTTT
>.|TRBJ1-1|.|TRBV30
CAWSPGTSTRAFF
TGTGCCTGGAGTCCCGGGACTTCGACGAGGGCTTTCTTT
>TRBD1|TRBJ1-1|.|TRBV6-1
CASSDRHQGARDTEAFF
TGTGCCAGCAGTGACAGGCATCAGGGGGCTAGGGACACTGAAGCTTTCTTT
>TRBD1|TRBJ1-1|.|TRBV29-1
CSVDRGLNTEAFF
TGCAGCGTTGACAGGGGGCTGAACACTGAAGCTTTCTTT
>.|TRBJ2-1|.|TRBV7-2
CATQTRSSYNEQFF
TGTGCCACCCAGACTCGTAGCTCCTACAATGAGCAGTTCTTC
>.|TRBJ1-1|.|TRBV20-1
CSARDSLEAFF
TGCAGTGCTAGAGATTCTCTAGAAGCTTTCTTT
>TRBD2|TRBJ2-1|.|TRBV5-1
CASSSGLAEANEQFF
TGCGCCAGCAGCTCAGGACTAGCGGAGGCCAATGAGCAGTTCTTC
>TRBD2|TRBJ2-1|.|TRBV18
CASSPGTSVLNEQFF
TGTGCCAGCTCGCCCGGGACTAGCGTATTAAATGAGCAGTTCTTC
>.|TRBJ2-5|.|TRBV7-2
CASSLSQGIKTQYF
TGTGCCAGCAGCTTAAGTCAGGGGATTAAGACCCAGTACTTC
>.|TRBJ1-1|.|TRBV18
CASSPQSGRAFF
TGTGCCAGCTCACCACAGTCAGGGCGAGCTTTCTTT
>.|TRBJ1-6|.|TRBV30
CAWSAFRSYSPLHF
TGTGCCTGGAGTGCCTTCCGGTCCTATTCACCCCTCCACTTT
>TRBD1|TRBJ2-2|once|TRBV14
CASSQQTGRTGELFF
TGTGCCAGCAGCCAACAGACAGGGCGCACCGGGGAGCTGTTTTTT
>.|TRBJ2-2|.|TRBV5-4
CASNHRETGELFF
TGTGCCAGCAACCACAGGGAAACCGGGGAGCTGTTTTTT
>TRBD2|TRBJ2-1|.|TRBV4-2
CASSLYEVSGSPFVSYNEQFF
TGTGCCAGCAGCCTCTACGAGGTTAGCGGGAGCCCATTTGTTTCCTACAATGAGCAGTTCTTC
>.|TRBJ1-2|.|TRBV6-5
CASIRGLGGTGGYTF
TGTGCCAGCATCCGAGGACTTGGGGGGACGGGTGGCTACACCTTC
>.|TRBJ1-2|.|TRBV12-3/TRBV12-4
CASSPRGNYGYTF
TGTGCCAGCAGCCCTCGGGGGAACTATGGCTACACCTTC
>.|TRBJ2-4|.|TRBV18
CASSPTENIQYF
TGTGCCAGCTCACCAACAGAAAACATTCAGTACTTC
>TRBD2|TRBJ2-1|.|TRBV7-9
CASSPRTLAGGNEQFF
TGTGCCAGCAGCCCCCGAACCCTAGCGGGGGGTAATGAGCAGTTCTTC
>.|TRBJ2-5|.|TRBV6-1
CASSEDGAERETQYF
TGTGCCAGCAGTGAAGATGGGGCTGAGAGAGAGACCCAGTACTTC
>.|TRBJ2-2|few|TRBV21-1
CPVKGLARVGELFF
TGTCCCGTCAAGGGACTAGCTAGGGTCGGGGAGCTGTTTTTT
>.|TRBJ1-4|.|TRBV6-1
CASSEAIGAGEKLFF
TGTGCCAGCAGTGAAGCTATAGGGGCCGGGGAAAAACTGTTTTTT
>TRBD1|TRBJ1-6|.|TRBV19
CASSAGRDRGFRNSPLHF
TGTGCCAGTAGTGCGGGCCGGGACAGGGGATTTCGGAATTCACCCCTCCACTTT
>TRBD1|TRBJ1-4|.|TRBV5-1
CASSLGTGNEKLFF
TGCGCCAGCAGCTTGGGGACAGGCAATGAAAAACTGTTTTTT
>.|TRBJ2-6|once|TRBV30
CAWGTGSGANVLTF
TGTGCCTGGGGTACAGGGTCTGGGGCCAACGTCCTGACTTTC
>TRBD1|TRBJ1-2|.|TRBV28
CASRPDLDRDGGYTF
TGTGCCAGCAGACCCGATCTAGACAGGGATGGTGGCTACACCTTC
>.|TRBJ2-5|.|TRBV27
CASSPGPRGTQYF
TGTGCCAGCAGCCCCGGACCCCGGGGGACCCAGTACTTC
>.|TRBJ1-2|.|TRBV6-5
CASSFNSAGNGYTF
TGTGCCAGCAGTTTCAACTCAGCAGGGAATGGCTACACCTTC
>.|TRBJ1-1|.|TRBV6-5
CASSPDSLNTEAFF
TGTGCCAGCAGTCCGGACAGTCTGAACACTGAAGCTTTCTTT
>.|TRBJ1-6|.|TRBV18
CASSASSYNSPLHF
TGTGCCAGCTCAGCTAGCTCCTATAATTCACCCCTCCACTTT
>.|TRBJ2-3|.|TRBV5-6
CASSFRDTDTQYF
TGTGCCAGCAGCTTCCGGGACACAGATACGCAGTATTTT
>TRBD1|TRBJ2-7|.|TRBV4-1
CASSQGRTGAFYEQYF
TGCGCCAGCAGCCAAGGAAGGACAGGGGCCTTCTACGAGCAGTACTTC
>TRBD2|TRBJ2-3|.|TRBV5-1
CASSLSNGNLGGSDTQYF
TGCGCCAGCAGCCTTTCAAACGGGAATCTGGGAGGGTCAGATACGCAGTATTTT
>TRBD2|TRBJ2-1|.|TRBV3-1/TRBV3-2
CASSQDRASGSYNEQFF
TGTGCCAGCAGCCAAGATAGAGCTAGCGGGAGCTACAATGAGCAGTTCTTC
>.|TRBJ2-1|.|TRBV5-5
CASSLDGGYSYNEQFF
TGTGCCAGCAGCTTGGATGGGGGGTACTCCTACAATGAGCAGTTCTTC
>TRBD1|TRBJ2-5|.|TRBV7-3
CASSPPGGGETQYF
TGTGCCAGCAGCCCCCCAGGGGGCGGGGAGACCCAGTACTTC
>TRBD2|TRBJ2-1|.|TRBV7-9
CASSPKTSGTHNEQFF
TGTGCCAGCAGCCCAAAGACTAGCGGGACCCACAATGAGCAGTTCTTC
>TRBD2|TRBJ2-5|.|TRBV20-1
CSASSHQGLRYQETQYF
TGCAGTGCTAGTTCTCACCAGGGACTAAGGTACCAAGAGACCCAGTACTTC
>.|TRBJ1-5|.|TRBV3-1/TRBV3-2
CASSQAVPAGNQPQHF
TGTGCCAGCAGCCAAGCGGTCCCTGCCGGCAATCAGCCCCAGCATTTT
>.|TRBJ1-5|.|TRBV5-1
CASSLTGVHNQPQHF
TGCGCCAGCAGCCTTACCGGGGTCCACAATCAGCCCCAGCATTTT
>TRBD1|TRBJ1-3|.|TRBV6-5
CASSLDRSNGNTIYF
TGTGCCAGCAGTTTGGACAGGTCAAATGGAAACACCATATATTTT
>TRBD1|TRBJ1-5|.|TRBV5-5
CASSLSGGYNQPQHF
TGTGCCAGCAGCTTGTCAGGGGGATACAATCAGCCCCAGCATTTT
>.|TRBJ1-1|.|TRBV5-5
CASSWRGLNTEAFF
TGTGCCAGCAGCTGGAGGGGCTTGAACACTGAAGCTTTCTTT
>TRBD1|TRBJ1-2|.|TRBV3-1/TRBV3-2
CASSRGQAPSHTF
TGTGCCAGCAGCCGGGGACAGGCGCCAAGTCACACCTTC
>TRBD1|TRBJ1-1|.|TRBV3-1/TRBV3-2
CASSLGDRFNTEAFF
TGTGCCAGCAGCCTTGGGGACAGGTTTAACACTGAAGCTTTCTTT
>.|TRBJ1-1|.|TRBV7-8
CASSLVQVTTEAFF
TGTGCCAGCAGCTTAGTGCAGGTTACCACTGAAGCTTTCTTT
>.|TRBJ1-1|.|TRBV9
CASSVDPTQDTEAFF
TGTGCCAGCAGCGTAGATCCGACCCAGGACACTGAAGCTTTCTTT
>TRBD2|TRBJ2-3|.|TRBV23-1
CASSQHYIAGVSDTQYF
TGCGCCAGCAGTCAACACTATATAGCGGGAGTCTCAGATACGCAGTATTTT
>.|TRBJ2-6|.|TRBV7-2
CASSLYISGANVLTF
TGTGCCAGCAGCTTGTACATTTCTGGGGCCAACGTCCTGACTTTC
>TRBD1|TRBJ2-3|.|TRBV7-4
CASSLGQTGPRYYTDTQYF
TGTGCCAGCAGCTTAGGGCAGACAGGGCCCCGATATTACACAGATACGCAGTATTTT